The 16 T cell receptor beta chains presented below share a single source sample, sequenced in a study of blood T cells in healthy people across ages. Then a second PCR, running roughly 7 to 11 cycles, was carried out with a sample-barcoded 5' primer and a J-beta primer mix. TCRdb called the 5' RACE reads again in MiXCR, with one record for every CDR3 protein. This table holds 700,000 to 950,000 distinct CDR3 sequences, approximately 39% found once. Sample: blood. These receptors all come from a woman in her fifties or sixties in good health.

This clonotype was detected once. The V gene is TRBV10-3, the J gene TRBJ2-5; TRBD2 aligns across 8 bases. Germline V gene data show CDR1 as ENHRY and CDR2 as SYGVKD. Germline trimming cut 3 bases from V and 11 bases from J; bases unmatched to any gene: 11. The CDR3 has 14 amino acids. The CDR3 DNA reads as TGTGCCATCAGTGACTCCAGCGGGGGAAATGAGCAGTACTTC. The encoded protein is CAISDSSGGNEQYF.

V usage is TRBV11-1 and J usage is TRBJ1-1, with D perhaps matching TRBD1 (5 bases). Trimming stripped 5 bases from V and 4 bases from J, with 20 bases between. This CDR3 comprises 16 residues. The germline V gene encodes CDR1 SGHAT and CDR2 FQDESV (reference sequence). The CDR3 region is CASSPGGKGEVTEAFF. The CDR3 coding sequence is TGTGCCAGCAGCCCCGGGGGAAAGGGTGAGGTCACTGAAGCTTTCTTT.

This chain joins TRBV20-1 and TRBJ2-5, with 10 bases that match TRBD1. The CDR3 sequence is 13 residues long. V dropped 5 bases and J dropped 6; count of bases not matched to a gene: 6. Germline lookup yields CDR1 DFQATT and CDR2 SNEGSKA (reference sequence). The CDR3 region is CSAPDRGLKTQYF. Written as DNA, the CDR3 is TGCAGTGCTCCAGACAGGGGGCTAAAGACCCAGTACTTC.

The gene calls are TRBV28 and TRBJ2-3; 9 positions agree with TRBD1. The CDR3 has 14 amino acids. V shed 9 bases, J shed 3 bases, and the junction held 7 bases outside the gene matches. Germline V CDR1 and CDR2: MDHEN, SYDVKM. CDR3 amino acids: CASHRDRVTDTQYF. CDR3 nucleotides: TGTGCCAGTCACCGGGACAGGGTAACAGATACGCAGTATTTT. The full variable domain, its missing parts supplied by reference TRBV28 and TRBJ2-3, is DVKVTQSSRYLVKRTGEKVFLECVQDMDHENMFWYRQDPGLGLRLIYFSYDVKMKEKGDIPEGYSVSREKKERFSLILESASTNQTSMYLCASHRDRVTDTQYFGPGTRLTVL.

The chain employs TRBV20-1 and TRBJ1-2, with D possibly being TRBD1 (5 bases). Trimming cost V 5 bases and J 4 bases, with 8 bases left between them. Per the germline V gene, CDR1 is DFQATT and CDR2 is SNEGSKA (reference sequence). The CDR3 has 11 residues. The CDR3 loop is CSAYTGYGYTF. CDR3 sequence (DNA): TGCAGTGCTTACACAGGCTATGGCTACACCTTC.

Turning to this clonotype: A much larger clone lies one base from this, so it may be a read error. In DNA, the CDR3 is TGTGCCATCAGTTTTCCAGCGGGAGGGCGCGATGAGCAGTTCTTC. The encoded protein is CAISFPAGGRDEQFF. The rearrangement uses TRBV10-3 and TRBJ2-1, with 10 bases lining up with TRBD2. The CDR3 sequence is 15 residues long. Trimming cost V 5 bases and J 8 bases; bases outside gene matches: 9. In germline, CDR1 is ENHRY, CDR2 SYGVKD.

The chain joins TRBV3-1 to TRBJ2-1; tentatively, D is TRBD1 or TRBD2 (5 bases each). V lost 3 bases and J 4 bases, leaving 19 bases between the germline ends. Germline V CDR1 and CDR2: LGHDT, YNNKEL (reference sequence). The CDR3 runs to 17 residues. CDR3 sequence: CASSQAPGTGPYNEQFF. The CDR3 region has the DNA TGTGCCAGCAGCCAGGCCCCGGGGACGGGACCTTACAATGAGCAGTTCTTC.

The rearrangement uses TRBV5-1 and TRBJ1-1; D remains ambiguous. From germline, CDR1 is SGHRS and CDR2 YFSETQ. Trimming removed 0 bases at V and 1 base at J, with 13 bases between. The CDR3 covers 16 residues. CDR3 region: CASSLARGLQNTEAFF. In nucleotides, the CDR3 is TGCGCCAGCAGCTTGGCCCGAGGGCTCCAGAACACTGAAGCTTTCTTT.

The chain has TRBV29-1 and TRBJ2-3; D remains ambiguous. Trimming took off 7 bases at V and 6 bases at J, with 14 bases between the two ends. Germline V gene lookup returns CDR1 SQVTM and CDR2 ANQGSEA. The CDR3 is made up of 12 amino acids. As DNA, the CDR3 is TGCAGCGGCGACAACGTAGGGGATACGCAGTATTTT. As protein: CSGDNVGDTQYF.

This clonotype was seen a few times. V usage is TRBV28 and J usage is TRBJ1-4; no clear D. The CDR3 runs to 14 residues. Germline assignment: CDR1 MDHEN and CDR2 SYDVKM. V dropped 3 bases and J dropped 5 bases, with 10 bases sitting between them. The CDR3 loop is CASSLEGGNEKLFF. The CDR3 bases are TGTGCCAGCAGTTTGGAGGGAGGGAATGAAAAACTGTTTTTT.

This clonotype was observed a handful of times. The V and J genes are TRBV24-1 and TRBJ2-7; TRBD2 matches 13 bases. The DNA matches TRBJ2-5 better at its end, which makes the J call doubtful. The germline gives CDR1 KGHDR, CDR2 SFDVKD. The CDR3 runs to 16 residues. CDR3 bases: TGTGCCACCAGTGACCCGGGGACTAGCGGGAAAGAGACCCAGTACTTC. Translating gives CATSDPGTSGKETQYF.

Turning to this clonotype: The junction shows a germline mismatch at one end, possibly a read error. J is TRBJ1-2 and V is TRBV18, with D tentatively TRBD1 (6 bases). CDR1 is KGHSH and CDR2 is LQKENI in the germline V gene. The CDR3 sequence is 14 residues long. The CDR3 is CASSPGAENYGYTF. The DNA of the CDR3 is TGCGCCAGCTCACCAGGGGCAGAGAACTATGGCTACACCTTC.

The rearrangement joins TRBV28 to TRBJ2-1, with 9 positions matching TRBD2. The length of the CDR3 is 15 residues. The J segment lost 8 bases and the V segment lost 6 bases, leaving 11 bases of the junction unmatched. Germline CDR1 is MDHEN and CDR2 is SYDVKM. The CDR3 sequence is CASSTSSGGADEQFF. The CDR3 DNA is TGTGCCAGCAGCACGAGTAGCGGGGGTGCAGATGAGCAGTTCTTC. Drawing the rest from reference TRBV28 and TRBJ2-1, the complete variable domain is DVKVTQSSRYLVKRTGEKVFLECVQDMDHENMFWYRQDPGLGLRLIYFSYDVKMKEKGDIPEGYSVSREKKERFSLILESASTNQTSMYLCASSTSSGGADEQFFGPGTRLTVL.

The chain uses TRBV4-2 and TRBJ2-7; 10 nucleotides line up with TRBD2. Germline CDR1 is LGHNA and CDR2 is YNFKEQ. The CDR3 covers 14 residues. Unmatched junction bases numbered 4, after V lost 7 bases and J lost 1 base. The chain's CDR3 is CASTPLAGSYEQYF. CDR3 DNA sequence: TGTGCCAGCACCCCACTAGCGGGATCCTACGAGCAGTACTTC.

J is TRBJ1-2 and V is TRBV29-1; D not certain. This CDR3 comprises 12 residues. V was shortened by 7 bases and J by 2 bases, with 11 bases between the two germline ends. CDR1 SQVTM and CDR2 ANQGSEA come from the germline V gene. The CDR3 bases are TGCAGCGGTACAGTCTCGAACTATGGCTACACCTTC. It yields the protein CSGTVSNYGYTF.

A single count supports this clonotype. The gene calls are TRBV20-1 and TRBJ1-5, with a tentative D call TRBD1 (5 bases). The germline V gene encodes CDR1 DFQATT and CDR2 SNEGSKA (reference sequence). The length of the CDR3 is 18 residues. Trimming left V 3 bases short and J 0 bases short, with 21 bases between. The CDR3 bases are TGCAGTGCTAGGCCGGGACGGCCCCCCGGCCATAGCAATCAGCCCCAGCATTTT. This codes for CSARPGRPPGHSNQPQHF.